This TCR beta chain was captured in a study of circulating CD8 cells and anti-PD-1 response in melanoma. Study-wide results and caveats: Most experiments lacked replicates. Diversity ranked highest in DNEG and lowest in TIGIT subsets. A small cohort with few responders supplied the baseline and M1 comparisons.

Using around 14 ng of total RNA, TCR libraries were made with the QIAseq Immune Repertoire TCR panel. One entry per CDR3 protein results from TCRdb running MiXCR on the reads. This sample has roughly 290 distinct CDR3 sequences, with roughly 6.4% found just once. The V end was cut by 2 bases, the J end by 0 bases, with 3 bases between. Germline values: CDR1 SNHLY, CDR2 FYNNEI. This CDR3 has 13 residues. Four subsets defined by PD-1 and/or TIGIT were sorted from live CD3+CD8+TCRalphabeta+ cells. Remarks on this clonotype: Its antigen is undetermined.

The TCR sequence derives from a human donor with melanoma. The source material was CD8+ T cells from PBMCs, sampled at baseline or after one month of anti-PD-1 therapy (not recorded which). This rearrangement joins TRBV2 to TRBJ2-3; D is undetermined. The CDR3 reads CASSEWSTDTQYF. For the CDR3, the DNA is TGTGCCAGCAGTGAATGGAGCACAGATACGCAGTATTTT.